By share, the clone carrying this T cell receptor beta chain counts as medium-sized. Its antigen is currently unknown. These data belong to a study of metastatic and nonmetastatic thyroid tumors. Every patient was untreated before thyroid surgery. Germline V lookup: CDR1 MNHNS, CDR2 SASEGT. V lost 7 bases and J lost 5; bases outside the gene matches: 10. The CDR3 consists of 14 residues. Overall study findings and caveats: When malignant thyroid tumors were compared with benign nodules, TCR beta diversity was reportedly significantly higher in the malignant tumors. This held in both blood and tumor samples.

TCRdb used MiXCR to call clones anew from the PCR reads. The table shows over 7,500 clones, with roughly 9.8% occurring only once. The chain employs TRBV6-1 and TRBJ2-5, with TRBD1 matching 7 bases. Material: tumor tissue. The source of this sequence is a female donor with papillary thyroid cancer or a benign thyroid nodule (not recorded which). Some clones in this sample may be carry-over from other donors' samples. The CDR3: CASIPTGERETQYF. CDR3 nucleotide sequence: TGTGCCAGCATCCCAACAGGGGAAAGGGAGACCCAGTACTTC.